This T cell receptor beta chain appears in the sequencing data of a study of T-cell memory formation after mild COVID-19. There are a few counts of this clonotype. Germline V gene lookup returns CDR1 LGHNT and CDR2 FRNRAP. The ends were cut back, 6 bases at V and 6 bases at J, with 6 bases in the middle. This CDR3 region has 11 residues. After 5'RACE with constant-segment primers, TCR alpha and TCR beta cDNA libraries carrying sample barcodes and UMIs were obtained. MiXCR, run by TCRdb on the 5' RACE reads, gives a single entry per CDR3 protein. The sample contains roughly 350,000 distinct CDR3 sequences, around 13% of which appear only once.

This TCR was recovered from a man aged 18 to 29 who had mild COVID-19 (a few samples of this study predate the infection). Cell type and time point are not known. Sequenced input: PBMCs or a T cell subset sorted from them (not recorded which). This chain connects TRBV12-5 to TRBJ1-5, with unresolved D. The CDR3 DNA follows: TGTGCTAGTGGCCCAGGTCAGCCCCAGCATTTT. It encodes CASGPGQPQHF.